This T cell receptor beta chain was identified during a study of molecular identifiers for immune sequencing clone quantification. This clonotype has more than one count but fewer than ten. TCRdb passed the PCR reads through MiXCR, listing each CDR3 protein once. This table holds just under 650,000 distinct CDR3 sequences, nearly 20% found once. CDR3 length: 15 residues. With V trimmed by 5 bases and J by 8 bases, 12 bases remained unmatched. Germline CDR1 SEHNR, CDR2 FQNEAQ (reference sequence). The gene calls are TRBV7-9 and TRBJ2-1; 7 bases map to TRBD2. Sequencing input: naive CD8+ T cells from blood, with Jurkat cell RNA spiked in. The sample's subset: FACS-sorted CD8+CD4-CCR7+CD45RA+ naive T cells. This TCR came from a human donor in good health. Some libraries in this study had Jurkat cell RNA spiked in. CDR3 region: CASSRGSGALDEQFF. The CDR3 nucleotides are TGTGCCAGCAGCCGTGGGAGCGGGGCACTGGATGAGCAGTTCTTC.